This paragraph covers one TCR beta chain sequence. Its specificity is not known. The source of the sample is a study of T cell responses to AZD1222 COVID-19 vaccine. The study's findings and limits: Donors were mostly white British, more females; clonal diversity possibly underestimated. Spike-specific TCR breadth rose after two AZD1222 doses, and depth rose as well.

Some clones are missing from TCRdb's copy, which holds only in-frame ones; the method was immunoSEQ multiplex PCR. In the table there are about 120,000 clones, about 86% of which are singletons. This CDR3 is 13 amino acids long. Germline V lookup: CDR1 SEHNR, CDR2 FQNEAQ (reference sequence). Germline trimming cut 5 bases from V and 7 bases from J; bases unmatched to any gene: 4. The specimen comprised peripheral blood, sampled on day 0 of AZD1222 vaccination. The receptor was isolated from an adult in good health. The chain recombines TRBV7-9 with TRBJ1-4, with 7 bases aligning to TRBD1. The CDR3 DNA sequence: TGTGCCAGCAGCCTTCAGGGGGTTGAAAAACTGTTTTTT. Translation gives CASSLQGVEKLFF.